Here is one T cell receptor (beta chain) with its context. The antigen is undetermined. V gave up 0 bases and J gave up 1 base, with 7 bases separating them. This CDR3 has 14 amino acids. Germline CDR1 and CDR2: SGHKS and YYEKEE (reference sequence). This record belongs to a study of T cell responses to AZD1222 COVID-19 vaccine. Study-wide context: The study pooled second doses at about 4 or about 12 weeks.

The method was immunoSEQ multiplex PCR; TCRdb's version includes in-frame clones alone and lacks a portion of them. Found here are under 140,000 clones, around 90% of them singletons; the top ten hold around 3%. The study, taken as a whole, reports: Two AZD1222 administrations were followed by greater Spike-specific TCR breadth and depth. Vaccine-associated CD4 TCRs spanned spike, dominant at 160-218 and 743-854.

V is TRBV5-5 and J is TRBJ1-1; D is undetermined. Here the sequenced sample was peripheral blood, taken on day 0 of AZD1222 vaccination. This clonotype was obtained from an adult in good health. The CDR3, as DNA: TGTGCCAGCAGCTTGGGACATCGGAACACTGAAGCTTTCTTT. This codes for CASSLGHRNTEAFF.